What follows describes a single T cell receptor (beta chain). The data are from a study of blood T cell repertoires in COVID-19. Study at large: The study drew acute and convalescent COVID-19 samples from the United States, Italy and Spain. PBMCs, B-cell-depleted T cells, or T cells provided the cDNA or gDNA that made up the material.

The CDR3 is made up of 15 amino acids. V was trimmed by 2 bases and J by 2 bases, leaving 10 bases between them. The germline gives CDR1 MRHNA, CDR2 SNTAGT. Original analysis: Reference gene primer amplification yielded estimated nucleated cell counts. Clones were sequenced by immunoSEQ multiplex PCR, and TCRdb holds only the in-frame ones, with some missing. V and J calls and clone size come straight from that table; D and trimming were deduced from the DNA. Among some 15,000 clones listed, about 78% were seen once. This receptor was identified in a human donor in a cohort sampled during active COVID-19. Sequencing used peripheral blood. The chain combines TRBV6-4 with TRBJ2-1, with unresolved D. CDR3 residues: CASSDESETYNEQFF. The DNA for the CDR3 is TGTGCCAGCAGTGACGAAAGCGAGACCTACAATGAGCAGTTCTTC.